This entry is about one T cell receptor beta chain. Its target is unknown. This sample was included in a study of T cell repertoires in ileal Crohn's disease. Study summary: Operated complications were stricturing disease (roughly 61%) and penetrating disease (roughly 39%). About half of patients got postoperative therapy: 11 thiopurines, around 18 anti-TNF. General observations from the study: Compared with non-smokers, active smokers at surgery showed more clonal expansions. Endoscopic recurrence occurred in every patient whose clonality exceeded 26.8%.

The data were produced by immunoSEQ multiplex PCR, yet TCRdb's version contains in-frame clones alone and is incomplete. This sample carries several thousand clones, 65% to 85% of them seen once, and the ten largest clones take 2.5% to 3.5%. This receptor was identified in an adult with Crohn's disease. Sequenced material: ileal tissue.

CDR3 in DNA: TGTGCCAGCAGCTTGGTAGTGACTAGCGCGAGCTCCTACGAGCAGTACTTC. Its translation is CASSLVVTSASSYEQYF. This chain connects TRBV5-8 to TRBJ2-7, with 8 bases matching TRBD2. Germline V gene sequence: CDR1 SGHTS, CDR2 YDEGEE. The CDR3 covers 17 residues. V lost 0 bases to trimming and J lost 0 bases; unmatched junction nucleotides: 8.